The rows below give T cell receptor beta chains drawn from one sample of a study of control samples from healthy donors and cancer patients. The method was immunoSEQ multiplex PCR; TCRdb's version includes in-frame clones alone and lacks a portion of them. Here the sample spans about 170,000 clones, 91% being singletons. The sample comprised blood. Receptors were obtained from a woman in her twenties or thirties in good health. Both conserved end residues are part of each CDR3. D genes are given only for firm matches. Expanded clones are given a class, and other clones once, few, many or no size at all.

D gene	J gene	V gene	clone size	CDR3 protein	CDR3 DNA
-	TRBJ2-7	TRBV5-1	-	CASSLSVSYEQYF	TGCGCCAGCAGCTTGTCCGTATCCTACGAGCAGTACTTC
TRBD1	TRBJ1-2	TRBV28	-	CASSWGTENYGYTF	TGTGCCAGCAGTTGGGGGACAGAGAACTATGGCTACACCTTC
-	TRBJ1-1	TRBV7-3	-	CASSLKPYTEAFF	TGTGCCAGCAGCTTGAAGCCCTACACTGAAGCTTTCTTT
TRBD1	TRBJ1-4	TRBV6-2/TRBV6-3	-	CASSQGTGRTNEKLFF	TGTGCCAGCAGCCAAGGGACAGGGCGAACTAATGAAAAACTGTTTTTT
-	TRBJ2-7	TRBV2	-	CASRLTYEQYF	TGTGCCAGCAGGCTTACCTACGAGCAGTACTTC
-	TRBJ1-1	TRBV2	once	CASSLMNTEAFF	TGTGCCAGCAGTCTAATGAACACTGAAGCTTTCTTT
TRBD2	TRBJ2-1	TRBV19	once	CASSLRLAGVNEQFF	TGTGCCAGTAGTCTCCGACTAGCGGGAGTCAATGAGCAGTTCTTC
-	TRBJ2-1	TRBV6-6	-	CASSYSLTSHEQFF	TGTGCCAGCAGTTACTCCCTGACTAGTCATGAGCAGTTCTTC
-	TRBJ2-1	TRBV19	-	CATQSRERQFF	TGTGCCACCCAGTCCCGGGAACGGCAGTTCTTC
-	TRBJ2-7	TRBV2	-	CASNREPYEQYF	TGTGCCAGCAACAGGGAACCCTACGAGCAGTACTTC
-	TRBJ2-1	TRBV15	-	CATSRDEVNEQFF	TGTGCCACCAGCAGAGATGAGGTCAATGAGCAGTTCTTC
-	TRBJ1-5	TRBV19	-	CASSIIRDQPQHF	TGTGCCAGTAGTATTATCAGGGATCAGCCCCAGCATTTT